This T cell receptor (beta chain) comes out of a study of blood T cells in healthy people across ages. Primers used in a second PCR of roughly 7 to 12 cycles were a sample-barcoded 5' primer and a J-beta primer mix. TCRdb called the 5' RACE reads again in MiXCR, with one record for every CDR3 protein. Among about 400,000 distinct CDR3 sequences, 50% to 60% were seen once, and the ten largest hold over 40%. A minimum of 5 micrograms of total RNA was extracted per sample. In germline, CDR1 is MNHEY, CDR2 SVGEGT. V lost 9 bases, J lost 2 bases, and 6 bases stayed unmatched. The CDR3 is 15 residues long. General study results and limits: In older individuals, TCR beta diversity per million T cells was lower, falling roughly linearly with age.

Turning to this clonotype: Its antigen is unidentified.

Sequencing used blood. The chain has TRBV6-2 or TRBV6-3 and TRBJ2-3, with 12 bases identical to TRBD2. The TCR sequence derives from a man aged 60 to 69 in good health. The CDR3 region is CASAGLAGITDTQYF. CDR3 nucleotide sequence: TGTGCCAGTGCAGGACTAGCGGGAATCACAGATACGCAGTATTTT.